The source of this TCR beta chain is a study of cytomegalovirus exposure and HLA in healthy donors. Findings of the study overall: Published work reported that the classifier diagnosed cytomegalovirus status with high specificity and sensitivity. Altogether, about 160 TCR beta chains were recorded as cytomegalovirus-associated.

Note on this clone: The antigen remains undetermined.

Produced via immunoSEQ multiplex PCR; TCRdb's table is partial and in-frame only. There are roughly 50,000 clones in the sample; under 95% occur only once, and 1.1% lies in the top ten. J gave up 6 bases and V 0 bases, and 14 bases lay outside the gene matches. Germline V gene lookup returns CDR1 MGHRA and CDR2 YSYEKL. The CDR3 is 19 residues long. Sequenced material: PBMCs. This chain joins TRBV4-1 and TRBJ2-1, with 10 positions matching TRBD2. The TCR sequence derives from a man younger than 35 in good health and CMV-seronegative. Here the CDR3 reads CASSQETAVLAGVLNEQFF. The CDR3 DNA sequence: TGCGCCAGCAGCCAAGAAACCGCGGTGCTAGCGGGAGTACTCAATGAGCAGTTCTTC.